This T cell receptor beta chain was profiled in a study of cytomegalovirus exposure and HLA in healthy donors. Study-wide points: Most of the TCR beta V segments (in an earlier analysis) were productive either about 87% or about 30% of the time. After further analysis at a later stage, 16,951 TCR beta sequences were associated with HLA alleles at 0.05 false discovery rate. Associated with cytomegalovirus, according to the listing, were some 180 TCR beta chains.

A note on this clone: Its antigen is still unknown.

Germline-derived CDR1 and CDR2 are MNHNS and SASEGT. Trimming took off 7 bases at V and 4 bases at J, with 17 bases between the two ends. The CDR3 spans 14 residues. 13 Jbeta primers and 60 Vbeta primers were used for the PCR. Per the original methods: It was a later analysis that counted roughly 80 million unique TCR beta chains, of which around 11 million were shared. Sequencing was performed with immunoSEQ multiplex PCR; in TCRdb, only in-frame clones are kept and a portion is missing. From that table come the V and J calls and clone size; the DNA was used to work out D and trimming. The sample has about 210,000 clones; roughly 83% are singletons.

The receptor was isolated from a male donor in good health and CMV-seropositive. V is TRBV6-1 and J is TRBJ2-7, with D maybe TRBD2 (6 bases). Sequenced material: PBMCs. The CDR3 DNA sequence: TGTGCCAGCATTTTTTCCGCGGGACTTTACGAGCAGTACTTC. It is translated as CASIFSAGLYEQYF.